These T cell receptor beta chains were read from a single sample in a study of shared clonotypes between healthy human individuals. Some clones are missing from TCRdb's copy, which holds only in-frame ones; the method was immunoSEQ multiplex PCR. The data contain roughly 1,800,000 clones, about 95% of them seen just once; the ten biggest clones take up less than 1.5%. Sequenced: naive CD8+ T cells sorted from blood. Receptor source: a man aged 18 to 30 in good health. Each CDR3 is given with its conserved first and last residue.

TRBV5-1,CASSLDPGPYEQYF
TRBV28,CASSSPGEGADNEQFF
TRBV7-9,CASSLATGAGYEQYF
TRBV27,CASSLVGANYGYTF
TRBV5-6,CASSSWTGGFYGYTF
TRBV5-4,CASSLVAGPQETQYF
TRBV7-9,CASSHGSQTEAFF
TRBV4-1,CASSQGVNSYNEQFF
TRBV27,CASSLSGRINEKLFF
TRBV30,CAWSSGADYEQYF
TRBV6-1,CASSEADSLYKAYNSPLHF
TRBV15,CATSGTGGYEKLFF
TRBV19,CASSMGLNFYEQYF
TRBV27,CASSLVPGPFTDTQYF
TRBV5-4,CASSLGGSGAHEQYF
TRBV1,CTSSPPGPGAYEQYF
TRBV7-9,CASSAALRADTQYF
TRBV2,CASSVRTAYEQYF
TRBV7-9,CASSPRDRPLDGYTF
TRBV7-9,CASSPINEKLFF
TRBV5-1,CASSWTSGNTGELFF
TRBV6-1,CASRTVAYEQYF
TRBV6-6,CASRPQGRAYEQYF
TRBV12-5,CASGLADRRNTEAFF
TRBV10-3,CAISALGAGGYEQYF
TRBV2,CASSLLAVPSSYEQYF
TRBV27,CASSFGGYGANVLTF
TRBV5-1,CASRAGTGGDGYTF
TRBV30,CAWNPDVGTEAFF
TRBV27,CASSLSPTDLPYEQYF
TRBV7-9,CASSFGSYEQYF
TRBV4-1,CASSQEPRAYEQYF
TRBV6-1,CAILQGVGHEQYF
TRBV11-2,CASSLGALTGELFF
TRBV9,CASSPSSYNEQFF
TRBV6-5,CASSTTGNTGELFF
TRBV4-1,CASSQDSTGGSGYTF
TRBV9,CASSVAGGLETQYF
TRBV4-1,CASSPGTATYEQYF
TRBV7-9,CASSSKVYEQFF
TRBV2,CASSDRNSYEQYF
TRBV28,CASSPLDRGVSYEQYF
TRBV19,CASTPDLSGNTIYF
TRBV30,CAWSRTSGNFEQYF
TRBV30,CAWSVVNTEAFF
TRBV13,CASSEGQGANSPLHF
TRBV4-1,CASSHQLSGTGGMNTEAFF
TRBV2,CASSEKGLAGVPGELFF
TRBV9,CASSPAGDEQFF
TRBV6-5,CASSYSSDGSSNEQYF
TRBV7-8,CASSLLALDTQYF
TRBV4-1,CASSQDSTGFSGNTIYF
TRBV12-5,CASGTSPMGHTIYF
TRBV19,CASSMGYEQYF
TRBV19,CASRISGLNNSPLHF
TRBV7-9,CASSPPGGDTQYF
TRBV21-1,CASSRPYEQYF